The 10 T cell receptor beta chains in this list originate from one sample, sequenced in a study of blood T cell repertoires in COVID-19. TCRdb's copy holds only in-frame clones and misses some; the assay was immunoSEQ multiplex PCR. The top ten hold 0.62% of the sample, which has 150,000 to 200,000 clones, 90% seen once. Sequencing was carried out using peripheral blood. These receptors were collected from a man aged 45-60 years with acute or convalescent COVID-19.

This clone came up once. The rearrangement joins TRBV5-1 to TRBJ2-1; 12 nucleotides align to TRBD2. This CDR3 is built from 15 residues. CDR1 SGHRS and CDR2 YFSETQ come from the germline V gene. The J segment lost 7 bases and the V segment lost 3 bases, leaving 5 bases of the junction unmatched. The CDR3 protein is CASSSSGRAMNEQFF. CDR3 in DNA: TGCGCCAGCAGCTCTAGCGGGAGGGCCATGAATGAGCAGTTCTTC.

CDR3 amino acids: CASSFGAENSPLHF. The CDR3 nucleotides are TGTGCCAGCAGCTTTGGGGCCGAGAATTCACCCCTCCACTTT. The chain uses TRBV7-9 and TRBJ1-6; weak D call: TRBD1 (5 bases). The CDR3 spans 14 residues. V was pared by 3 bases and J by 7 bases, with 10 bases between. From germline, CDR1 is SEHNR and CDR2 FQNEAQ (reference sequence).

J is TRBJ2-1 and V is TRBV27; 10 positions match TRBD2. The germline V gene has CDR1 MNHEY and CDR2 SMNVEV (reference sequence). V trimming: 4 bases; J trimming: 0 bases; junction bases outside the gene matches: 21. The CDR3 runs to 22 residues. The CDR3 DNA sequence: TGTGCCAGCAGTTCCACCCTTTCTGAAGCGGGAGGGCCTAGGAGCTCCTACAATGAGCAGTTCTTC. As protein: CASSSTLSEAGGPRSSYNEQFF.

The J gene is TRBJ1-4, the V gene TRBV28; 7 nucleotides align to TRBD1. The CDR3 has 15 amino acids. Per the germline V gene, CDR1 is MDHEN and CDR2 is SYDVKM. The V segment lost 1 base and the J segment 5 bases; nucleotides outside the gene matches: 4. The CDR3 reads CASSLLGGGNEKLFF. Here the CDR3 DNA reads TGTGCCAGCAGTTTATTAGGGGGCGGGAATGAAAAACTGTTTTTT.

The CDR3 bases are TGTGCCACCAGCAGAGATCAGGGGGTCCAAGAGACCCAGTACTTC. This gives the protein CATSRDQGVQETQYF. J is TRBJ2-5 and V is TRBV15, with TRBD1 identical over 7 bases. V lost 0 bases, J lost 1 base, and 2 bases stayed unmatched. The CDR3 has 15 amino acids. Germline V gene lookup returns CDR1 LNHNV and CDR2 YYDKDF (reference sequence). The full variable domain, its missing parts supplied by reference TRBV15 and TRBJ2-5, is DAMVIQNPRYQVTQFGKPVTLSCSQTLNHNVMYWYQQKSSQAPKLLFHYYDKDFNNEADTPDNFQSRRPNTSFCFLDIRSPGLGDTAMYLCATSRDQGVQETQYFGPGTRLLVL.

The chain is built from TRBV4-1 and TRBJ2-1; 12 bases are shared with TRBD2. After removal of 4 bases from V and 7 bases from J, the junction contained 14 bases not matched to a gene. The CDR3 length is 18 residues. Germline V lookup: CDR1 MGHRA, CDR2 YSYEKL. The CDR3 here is CASSPGRLAGALGNEQFF. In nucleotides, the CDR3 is TGCGCCAGCAGCCCAGGGAGACTAGCGGGGGCATTAGGAAATGAGCAGTTCTTC.

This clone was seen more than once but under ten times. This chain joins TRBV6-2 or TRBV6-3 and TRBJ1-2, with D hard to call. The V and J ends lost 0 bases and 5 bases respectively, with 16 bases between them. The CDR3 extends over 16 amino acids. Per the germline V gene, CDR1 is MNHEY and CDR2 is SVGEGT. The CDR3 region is CASSYSIGSGVYGYTF. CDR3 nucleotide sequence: TGTGCCAGCAGTTACTCGATTGGCAGCGGGGTATATGGCTACACCTTC.

The CDR3 is CASSLVHFRNEKLFF. As DNA, the CDR3 is TGTGCCAGCAGCTTAGTTCATTTTCGGAATGAAAAACTGTTTTTT. The genes are TRBV7-9 and TRBJ1-4; D remains ambiguous. Germline loops: CDR1 SEHNR, CDR2 FQNEAQ (reference sequence). V lost 1 base and J 5 bases, leaving 11 bases between the germline ends. The CDR3 contains 15 residues. The whole variable domain, filled in from reference TRBV7-9 and TRBJ1-4, reads DTGVSQNPRHKITKRGQNVTFRCDPISEHNRLYWYRQTLGQGPEFLTYFQNEAQLEKSRLLSDRFSAERPKGSFSTLEIQRTEQGDSAMYLCASSLVHFRNEKLFFGSGTQLSVL.

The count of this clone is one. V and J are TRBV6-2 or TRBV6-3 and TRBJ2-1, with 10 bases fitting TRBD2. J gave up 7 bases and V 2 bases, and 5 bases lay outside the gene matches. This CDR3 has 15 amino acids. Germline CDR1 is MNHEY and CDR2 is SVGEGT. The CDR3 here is CASSYRLAGVNEQFF. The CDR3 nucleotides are TGTGCCAGCAGTTACAGGCTAGCGGGGGTTAATGAGCAGTTCTTC.

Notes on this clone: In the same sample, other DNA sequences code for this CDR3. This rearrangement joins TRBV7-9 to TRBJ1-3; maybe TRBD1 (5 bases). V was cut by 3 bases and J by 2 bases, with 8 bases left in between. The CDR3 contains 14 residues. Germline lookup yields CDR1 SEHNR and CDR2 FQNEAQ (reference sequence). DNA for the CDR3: TGTGCCAGCAGCTTGGGGGGGACTGGAAACACCATATATTTT. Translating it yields CASSLGGTGNTIYF. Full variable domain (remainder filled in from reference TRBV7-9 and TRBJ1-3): DTGVSQNPRHKITKRGQNVTFRCDPISEHNRLYWYRQTLGQGPEFLTYFQNEAQLEKSRLLSDRFSAERPKGSFSTLEIQRTEQGDSAMYLCASSLGGTGNTIYFGEGSWLTVV.